Detailed here is one T cell receptor (beta chain). Its antigen is as yet unknown. This sample's treatment: approximately 9-day PBMC culture with coronavirus spike peptide pools or control peptides (ViraFEST assay). These data come from a study of vaccination and CD4 T cells after COVID-19. Study in general: Six males and four females, two Hispanic, made up the convalescents. Diagnosis preceded the drawing of post-COVID samples by a median approximately 110 days (range 35 to 161). Cultures designated as controls were supplied with a CEFX pool, an HIV-1 Nef pool, or no peptide.

Cultured CD4+ T cell DNA was sequenced using the Oncomine TCR Beta short-read assay. TCRdb reanalysed the PCR reads using MiXCR and keeps one entry per CDR3 protein. The table has about 14,000 distinct CDR3 sequences, roughly 73% seen once. This CDR3 comprises 14 residues. Germline lookup yields CDR1 SGHTA and CDR2 FQGTGA. Trimming took off 1 base at V and 3 bases at J, with 9 bases between the two ends. The clonotype was recovered from a human donor who had recovered from COVID-19. This chain connects TRBV7-3 to TRBJ2-5; TRBD2 might be the D (6 bases). Sequenced input: CD4+ T cells from blood, cultured in vitro. The CDR3 sequence is CASSLRDSEETQYF. CDR3 DNA: TGTGCCAGCAGCTTAAGGGACTCCGAAGAGACCCAGTACTTC. The whole variable domain, remainder taken from reference TRBV7-3 and TRBJ2-5, is GAGVSQTPSNKVTEKGKYVELRCDPISGHTALYWYRQSLGQGPEFLIYFQGTGAADDSGLPNDRFFAVRPEGSVSTLKIQRTERGDSAVYLCASSLRDSEETQYFGPGTRLLVL.